This TCR beta chain is drawn from a study of T cells after yellow fever vaccination. Study-wide context: For low cell numbers, libraries were made with SMART-Seq v4 Ultra Low Input.

5'RACE template switching produced TCR cDNA carrying a universal primer site and UMIs. TCRdb independently ran MiXCR on the 5' RACE reads; one entry per CDR3 protein. The table includes about 260,000 distinct CDR3 sequences, over 3% detected once. There are a few counts of this clonotype. Germline CDR1 is LGHDT and CDR2 is YNNKEL (reference sequence). The CDR3 extends over 15 amino acids. V shed 3 bases and J 4 bases; nucleotides not matched to a gene: 8. The V and J genes are TRBV3-1 and TRBJ2-7, with 8 bases matching TRBD2. This sequence was found in a man aged 18 to 35 who received the YFV17D yellow fever vaccine. The sequencing used PBMCs, collected 15 days after the yellow fever booster vaccination. In nucleotides, the CDR3 is TGTGCCAGCAGCCACATAGCGGGGAGTATTTACGAGCAGTACTTC. It encodes CASSHIAGSIYEQYF.